What follows are 5 T cell receptor beta chains derived from one specimen sequenced in a study of blood T cell repertoires in COVID-19. Some clones are missing from TCRdb's copy, which holds only in-frame ones; the method was immunoSEQ multiplex PCR. Of about 300,000 clones detected, nearly 90% appear once; the ten largest clones hold over 3.5%. The sample consisted of PBMCs or T cells enriched from blood (not recorded which). Receptors originate from a woman aged 18-29 years with acute COVID-19.

This chain links TRBV9 with TRBJ1-2; 10 nucleotides match TRBD1. This CDR3 comprises 14 residues. V lost 3 bases, J lost 9 bases, and 8 bases stayed unmatched. Germline V gene sequence: CDR1 SGDLS, CDR2 YYNGEE. The CDR3 bases are TGTGCCAGCAGCGCAACCGGGACAGGGGATAGCTACACCTTC. Protein sequence: CASSATGTGDSYTF.

The chain is built from TRBV28 and TRBJ1-1; no clear D gene. V lost 5 bases and J 6 bases, leaving 13 bases between the germline ends. The CDR3 contains 13 residues. The germline V gene encodes CDR1 MDHEN and CDR2 SYDVKM. The CDR3 loop reads CASSPPGRAEAFF. The CDR3 nucleotides are TGTGCCAGCAGTCCCCCGGGTCGGGCTGAAGCTTTCTTT. The entire variable domain, with the rest obtained from reference TRBV28 and TRBJ1-1, is as follows: DVKVTQSSRYLVKRTGEKVFLECVQDMDHENMFWYRQDPGLGLRLIYFSYDVKMKEKGDIPEGYSVSREKKERFSLILESASTNQTSMYLCASSPPGRAEAFFGQGTRLTVV.

V and J are TRBV7-9 and TRBJ2-7, with D hard to call. Trimming cost V 5 bases and J 7 bases, with 9 bases left between them. The CDR3 is made up of 11 amino acids. CDR1 and CDR2 from the germline V gene are SEHNR and FQNEAQ (reference sequence). The CDR3 DNA is TGTGCCAGCAGCGCCCCCGGGGAGCAGTACTTC. As protein: CASSAPGEQYF.

This rearrangement joins TRBV5-1 to TRBJ1-1; a possible D gene is TRBD1 (5 bases). V lost 0 bases and J lost 0, with 9 bases in between. From germline, CDR1 is SGHRS and CDR2 YFSETQ. CDR3 length: 15 residues. CDR3 nucleotide sequence: TGCGCCAGCAGCTTGGAGGGGCTGATGAACACTGAAGCTTTCTTT. It codes for CASSLEGLMNTEAFF. The variable domain in full, with the rest retrieved from reference TRBV5-1 and TRBJ1-1, is KAGVTQTPRYLIKTRGQQVTLSCSPISGHRSVSWYQQTPGQGLQFLFEYFSETQRNKGNFPGRFSGRQFSNSRSEMNVSTLELGDSALYLCASSLEGLMNTEAFFGQGTRLTVV.

The chain employs TRBV19 and TRBJ1-5, with TRBD1 matching 12 bases. Germline CDR1 and CDR2: LNHDA and SQIVND (reference sequence). After removal of 8 bases from V and 7 bases from J, the junction contained 18 bases not matched to a gene. The CDR3 is 18 residues long. This CDR3 reads CASHAGGDRGRTRQPQHF. For the CDR3, the DNA is TGTGCCAGTCACGCCGGTGGGGACAGGGGGCGTACACGACAGCCCCAGCATTTT.